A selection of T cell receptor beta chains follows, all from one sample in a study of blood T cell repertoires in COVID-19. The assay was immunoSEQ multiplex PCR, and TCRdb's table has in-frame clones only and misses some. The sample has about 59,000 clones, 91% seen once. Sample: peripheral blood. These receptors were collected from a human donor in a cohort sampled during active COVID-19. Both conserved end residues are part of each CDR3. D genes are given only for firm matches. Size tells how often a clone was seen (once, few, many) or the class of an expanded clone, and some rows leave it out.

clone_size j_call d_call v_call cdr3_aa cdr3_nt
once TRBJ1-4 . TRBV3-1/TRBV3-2 CASRPNATGGRINEKLFF TGTGCCAGCAGACCTAACGCCACCGGAGGGAGGATTAATGAAAAACTGTTTTTT
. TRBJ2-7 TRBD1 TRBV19 CASSQTGGAFYEQYF TGTGCCAGTAGCCAGACAGGGGGCGCGTTTTACGAGCAGTACTTC
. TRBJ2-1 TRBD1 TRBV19 CATRQGFEGEQFF TGTGCCACTAGACAGGGGTTTGAGGGTGAGCAGTTCTTC
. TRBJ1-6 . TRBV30 CAWSAPPRGAPLHF TGTGCCTGGAGTGCCCCGCCCCGGGGAGCACCCCTCCACTTT
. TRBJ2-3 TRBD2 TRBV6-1 CASSEWLAETDTQYF TGTGCCAGCAGTGAGTGGCTAGCGGAGACAGATACGCAGTATTTT
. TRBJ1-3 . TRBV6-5 CASSLQRTGNTIYF TGTGCCAGCAGTCTTCAGAGGACTGGAAACACCATATATTTT
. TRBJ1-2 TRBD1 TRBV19 CASSLGQQYYGYTF TGTGCCAGTAGTCTGGGACAGCAGTACTATGGCTACACCTTC
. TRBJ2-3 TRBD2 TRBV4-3 CASSRSGTSGSTDTQYF TGCGCCAGCAGCCGCTCCGGGACTAGCGGAAGCACAGATACGCAGTATTTT
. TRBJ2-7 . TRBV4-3 CASSQGTQYYEQYF TGCGCCAGCAGCCAAGGGACACAGTACTACGAGCAGTACTTC
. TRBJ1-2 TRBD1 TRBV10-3 CAIRAGGEYGYTF TGTGCCATCAGGGCAGGGGGCGAGTATGGCTACACCTTC
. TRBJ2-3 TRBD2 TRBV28 CASARTSGRTPRDTQYF TGTGCCAGCGCCAGGACTAGCGGGAGGACCCCTAGGGATACGCAGTATTTT
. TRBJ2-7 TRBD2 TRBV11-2 CASSLTGTSTWGSYEQYF TGTGCCAGCAGCTTAACCGGGACTAGCACCTGGGGCTCCTACGAGCAGTACTTC
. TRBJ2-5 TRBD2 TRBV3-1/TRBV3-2 CASSHSSGFEETQYF TGTGCCAGCAGCCATTCTAGCGGTTTTGAAGAGACCCAGTACTTC
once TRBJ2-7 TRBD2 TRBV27 CASSLRREGYEQYF TGTGCCAGCAGTTTACGCAGGGAGGGCTACGAGCAGTACTTC
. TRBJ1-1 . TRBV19 CASSIEAGEGNTEAFF TGTGCCAGTAGTATAGAAGCGGGGGAGGGGAACACTGAAGCTTTCTTT
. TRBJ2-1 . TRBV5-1 CASSAGQQNNEQFF TGCGCCAGCAGCGCGGGACAGCAAAACAATGAGCAGTTCTTC
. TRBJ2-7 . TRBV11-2 CASSAAVEQYF TGTGCCAGCAGCGCCGCGGTCGAGCAGTACTTC
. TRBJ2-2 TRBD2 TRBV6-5 CASRTGGRTGELFF TGTGCCAGCAGGACGGGGGGGCGCACCGGGGAGCTGTTTTTT
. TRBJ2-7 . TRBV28 CASSLLPSFSYEQYF TGTGCCAGCAGTTTACTCCCCAGTTTCTCCTACGAGCAGTACTTC
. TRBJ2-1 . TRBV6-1 CASSEFVAFAFF TGTGCCAGCAGTGAATTCGTAGCGTTTGCGTTCTTC
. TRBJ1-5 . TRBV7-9 CASSGQGFQPQHF TGTGCCAGCAGCGGGCAGGGGTTTCAGCCCCAGCATTTT
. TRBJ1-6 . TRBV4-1 CASSPREGDSPLHF TGCGCCAGCAGCCCCCGCGAGGGGGACTCACCCCTCCACTTT
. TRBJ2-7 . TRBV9 CASSDGGTLAYEQYF TGTGCCAGCAGCGATGGAGGGACCCTGGCCTACGAGCAGTACTTC
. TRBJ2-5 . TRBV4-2 CASSRGGNQETQYF TGTGCCAGCAGCCGAGGGGGAAACCAAGAGACCCAGTACTTC
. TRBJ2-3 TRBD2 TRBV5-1 CASSIAGPGTDTQYF TGCGCCAGCAGCATAGCGGGACCAGGCACAGATACGCAGTATTTT
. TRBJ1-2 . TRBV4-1 CASSQGVTGYNYGYTF TGCGCCAGCAGCCAAGGGGTAACAGGCTATAACTATGGCTACACCTTC
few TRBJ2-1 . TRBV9 CASARGLAKTGPYNEQFF TGTGCCAGCGCACGTGGGCTAGCGAAGACTGGTCCCTACAATGAGCAGTTCTTC
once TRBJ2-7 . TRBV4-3 CASSQERRGDGYEQYF TGCGCCAGCAGCCAAGAGAGGAGGGGAGATGGGTACGAGCAGTACTTC